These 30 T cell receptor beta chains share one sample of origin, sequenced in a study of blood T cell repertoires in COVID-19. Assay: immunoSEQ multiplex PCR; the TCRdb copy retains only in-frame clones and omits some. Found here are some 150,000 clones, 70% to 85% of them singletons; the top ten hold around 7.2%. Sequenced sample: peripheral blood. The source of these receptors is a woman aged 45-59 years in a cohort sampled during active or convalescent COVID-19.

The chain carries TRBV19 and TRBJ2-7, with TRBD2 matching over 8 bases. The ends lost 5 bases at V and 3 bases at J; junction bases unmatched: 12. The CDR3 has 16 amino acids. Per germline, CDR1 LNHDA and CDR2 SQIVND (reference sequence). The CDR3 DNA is TGTGCCAGTAGTTCCCGGAGGGTTAGCGGGGTCTACGAGCAGTACTTC. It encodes CASSSRRVSGVYEQYF.

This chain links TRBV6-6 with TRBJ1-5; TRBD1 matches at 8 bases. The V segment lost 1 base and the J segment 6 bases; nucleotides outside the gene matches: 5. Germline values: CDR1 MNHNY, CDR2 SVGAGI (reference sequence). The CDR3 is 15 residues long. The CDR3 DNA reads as TGTGCCAGCAGTTACTTCCAGGGGGCTAGTCAGCCCCAGCATTTT. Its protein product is CASSYFQGASQPQHF.

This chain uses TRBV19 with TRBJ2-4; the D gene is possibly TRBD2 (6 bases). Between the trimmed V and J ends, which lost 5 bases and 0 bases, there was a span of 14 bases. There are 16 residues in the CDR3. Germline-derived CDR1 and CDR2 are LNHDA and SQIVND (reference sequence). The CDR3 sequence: CASSPQPGEAKNIQYF. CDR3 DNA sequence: TGTGCCAGTAGTCCTCAACCGGGAGAAGCCAAAAACATTCAGTACTTC.

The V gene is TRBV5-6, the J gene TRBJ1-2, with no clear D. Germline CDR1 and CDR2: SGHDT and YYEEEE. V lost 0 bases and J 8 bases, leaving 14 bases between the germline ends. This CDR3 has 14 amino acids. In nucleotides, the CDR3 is TGTGCCAGCAGCTTGGCCGCAGGTCCTGTCGGCTACACCTTC. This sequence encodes CASSLAAGPVGYTF.

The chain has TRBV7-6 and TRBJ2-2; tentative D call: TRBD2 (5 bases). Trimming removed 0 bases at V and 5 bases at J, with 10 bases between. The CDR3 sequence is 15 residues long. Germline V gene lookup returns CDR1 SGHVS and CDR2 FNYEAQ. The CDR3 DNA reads TGTGCCAGCAGCTTAGCGAGGGTTGGGACCGGGGAGCTGTTTTTT. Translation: CASSLARVGTGELFF. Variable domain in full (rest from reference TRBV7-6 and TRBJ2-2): GAGVSQSPRYKVTKRGQDVALRCDPISGHVSLYWYRQALGQGPEFLTYFNYEAQQDKSGLPNDRFSAERPEGSISTLTIQRTEQRDSAMYRCASSLARVGTGELFFGEGSRLTVL.

In nucleotides, the CDR3 is TGTGCCAGCAGTAATCAGGGTCTGAGCTCCTATAATTCACCCCTCCACTTT. It translates to CASSNQGLSSYNSPLHF. This chain uses TRBV27 with TRBJ1-6, with a possible D match to TRBD1 (5 bases). Germline V CDR1 and CDR2: MNHEY, SMNVEV (reference sequence). The V gene lost 5 bases and the J gene lost 0 bases, with 14 bases spanning the gap. This CDR3 comprises 17 residues.

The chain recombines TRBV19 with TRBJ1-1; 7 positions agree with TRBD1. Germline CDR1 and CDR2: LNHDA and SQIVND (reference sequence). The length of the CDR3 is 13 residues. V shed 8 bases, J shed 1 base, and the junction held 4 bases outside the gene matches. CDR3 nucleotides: TGTGCCAGTGTGGACAGGCAGAACACTGAAGCTTTCTTT. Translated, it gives CASVDRQNTEAFF.

The CDR3 loop reads CASSPEGRGGRQYF. CDR3 nucleotide sequence: TGTGCCAGCAGTCCGGAGGGGCGGGGGGGCCGCCAGTACTTC. The chain is built from TRBV6-6 and TRBJ2-5, with 9 bases lining up with TRBD2. After removal of 5 bases from V and 10 bases from J, the junction contained 11 bases not matched to a gene. Germline assignment: CDR1 MNHNY and CDR2 SVGAGI (reference sequence). This CDR3 contains 14 residues.

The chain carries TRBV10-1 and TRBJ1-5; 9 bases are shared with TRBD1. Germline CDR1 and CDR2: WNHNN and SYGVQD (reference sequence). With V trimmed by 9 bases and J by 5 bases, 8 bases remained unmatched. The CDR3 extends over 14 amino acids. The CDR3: CARGGQGGYQPQHF. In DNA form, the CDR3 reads TGCGCCAGAGGGGGACAGGGTGGCTATCAGCCCCAGCATTTT.

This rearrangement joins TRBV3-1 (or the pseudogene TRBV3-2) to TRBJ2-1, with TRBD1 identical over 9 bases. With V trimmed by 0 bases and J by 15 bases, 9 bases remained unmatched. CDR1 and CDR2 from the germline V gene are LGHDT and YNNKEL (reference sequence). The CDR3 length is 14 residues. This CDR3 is CASSQDRPGTGLFF. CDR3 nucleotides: TGTGCCAGCAGCCAAGATCGGCCCGGGACAGGGTTGTTCTTC.

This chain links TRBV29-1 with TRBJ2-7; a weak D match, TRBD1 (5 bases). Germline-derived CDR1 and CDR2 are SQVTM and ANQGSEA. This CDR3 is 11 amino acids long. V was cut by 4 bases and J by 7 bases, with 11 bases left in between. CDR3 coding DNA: TGCAGCGTTGCTAAGGGGCATGAGCAGTACTTC. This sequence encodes CSVAKGHEQYF.

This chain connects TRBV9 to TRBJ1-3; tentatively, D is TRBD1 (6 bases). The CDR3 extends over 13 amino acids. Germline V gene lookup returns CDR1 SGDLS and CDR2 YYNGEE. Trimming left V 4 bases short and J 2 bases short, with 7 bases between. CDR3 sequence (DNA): TGTGCCAGCAGCACAGGGACTGGAAACACCATATATTTT. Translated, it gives CASSTGTGNTIYF. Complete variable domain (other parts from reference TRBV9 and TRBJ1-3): DSGVTQTPKHLITATGQRVTLRCSPRSGDLSVYWYQQSLDQGLQFLIQYYNGEERAKGNILERFSAQQFPDLHSELNLSSLELGDSALYFCASSTGTGNTIYFGEGSWLTVV.

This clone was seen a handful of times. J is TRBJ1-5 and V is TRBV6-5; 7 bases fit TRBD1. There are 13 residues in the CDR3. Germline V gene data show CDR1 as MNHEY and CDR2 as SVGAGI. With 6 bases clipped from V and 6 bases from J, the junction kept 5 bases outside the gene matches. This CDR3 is CASRRQGSQPQHF. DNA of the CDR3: TGTGCCAGCAGAAGACAGGGTAGTCAGCCCCAGCATTTT.

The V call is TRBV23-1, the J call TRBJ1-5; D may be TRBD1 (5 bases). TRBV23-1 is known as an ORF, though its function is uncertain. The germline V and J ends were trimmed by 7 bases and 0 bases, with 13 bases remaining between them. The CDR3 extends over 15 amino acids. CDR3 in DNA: TGCGCCAGCAATAGGGGCCTCTATAGCAATCAGCCCCAGCATTTT. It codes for CASNRGLYSNQPQHF.

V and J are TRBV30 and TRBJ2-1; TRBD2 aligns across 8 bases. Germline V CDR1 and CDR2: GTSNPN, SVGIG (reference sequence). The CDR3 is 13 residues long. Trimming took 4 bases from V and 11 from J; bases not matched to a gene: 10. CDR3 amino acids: CAWKVTSGKKQFF. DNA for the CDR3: TGTGCCTGGAAAGTTACTAGCGGTAAAAAGCAGTTCTTC.

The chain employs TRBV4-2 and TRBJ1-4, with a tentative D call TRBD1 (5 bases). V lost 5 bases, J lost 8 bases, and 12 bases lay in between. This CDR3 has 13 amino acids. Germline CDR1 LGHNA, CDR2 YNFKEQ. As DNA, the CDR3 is TGTGCCAGCAGCTTAGGGGTGCAGGAAAAACTGTTTTTT. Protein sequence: CASSLGVQEKLFF.

For the CDR3, the DNA is TGTGCTGTTATGACAGAGAACACCGGGGAGCTGTTTTTT. Protein product: CAVMTENTGELFF. This chain connects TRBV12-5 to TRBJ2-2; a weak D match, TRBD1 (5 bases). Germline CDR1 reads LGHNT; CDR2 reads FRNRAP. This CDR3 is 13 amino acids long. The V end lost 11 bases, the J end lost 1 base, and 11 bases lay between the germline ends.

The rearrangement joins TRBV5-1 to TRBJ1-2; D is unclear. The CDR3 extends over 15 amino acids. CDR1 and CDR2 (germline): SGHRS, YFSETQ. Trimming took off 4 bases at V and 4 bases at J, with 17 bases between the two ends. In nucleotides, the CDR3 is TGCGCCAGCAGCCCCGGGTCCCCCGGACTCTATGGCTACACCTTC. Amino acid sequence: CASSPGSPGLYGYTF. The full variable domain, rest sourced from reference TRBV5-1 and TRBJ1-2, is KAGVTQTPRYLIKTRGQQVTLSCSPISGHRSVSWYQQTPGQGLQFLFEYFSETQRNKGNFPGRFSGRQFSNSRSEMNVSTLELGDSALYLCASSPGSPGLYGYTFGSGTRLTVV.

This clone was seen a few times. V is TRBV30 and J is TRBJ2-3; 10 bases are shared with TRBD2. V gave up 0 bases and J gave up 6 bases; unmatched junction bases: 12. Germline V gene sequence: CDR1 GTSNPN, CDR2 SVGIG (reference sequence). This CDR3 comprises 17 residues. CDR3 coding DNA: TGTGCCTGGAGTGTCGCGGCTAGCGGGGGACACGGGGATACGCAGTATTTT. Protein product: CAWSVAASGGHGDTQYF.

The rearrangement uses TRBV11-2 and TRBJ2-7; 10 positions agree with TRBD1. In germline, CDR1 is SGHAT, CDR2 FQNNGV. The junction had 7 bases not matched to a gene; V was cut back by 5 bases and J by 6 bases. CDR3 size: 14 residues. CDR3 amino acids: CASSVRTGGVEQYF. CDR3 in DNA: TGTGCCAGCAGCGTTCGGACAGGGGGAGTCGAGCAGTACTTC.

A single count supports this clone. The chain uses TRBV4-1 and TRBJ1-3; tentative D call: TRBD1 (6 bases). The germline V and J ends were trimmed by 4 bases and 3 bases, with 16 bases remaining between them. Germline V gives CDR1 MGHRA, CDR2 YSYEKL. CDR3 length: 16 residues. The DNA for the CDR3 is TGCGCCAGCAGCCCGGTGCGAGGGGGATTTGGAAACACCATATATTTT. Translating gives CASSPVRGGFGNTIYF.

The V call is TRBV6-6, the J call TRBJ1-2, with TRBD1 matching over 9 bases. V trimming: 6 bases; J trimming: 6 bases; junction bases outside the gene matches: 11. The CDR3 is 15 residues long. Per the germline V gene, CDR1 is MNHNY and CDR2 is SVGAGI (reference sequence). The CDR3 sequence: CASRRTGGEINGYTF. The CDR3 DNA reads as TGTGCCAGCAGACGAACAGGGGGCGAAATAAATGGCTACACCTTC.

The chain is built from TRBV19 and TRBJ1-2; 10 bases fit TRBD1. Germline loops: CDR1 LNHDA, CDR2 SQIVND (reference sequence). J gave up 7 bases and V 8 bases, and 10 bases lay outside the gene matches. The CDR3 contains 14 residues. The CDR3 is CASREGTGETGYTF. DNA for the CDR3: TGTGCCAGTCGCGAAGGGACAGGGGAGACTGGCTACACCTTC.

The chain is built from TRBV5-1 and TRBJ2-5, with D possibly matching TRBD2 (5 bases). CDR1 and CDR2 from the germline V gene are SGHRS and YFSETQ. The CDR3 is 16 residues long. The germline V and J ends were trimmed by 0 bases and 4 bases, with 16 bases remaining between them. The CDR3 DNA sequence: TGCGCCAGCAGCTTGGGAGGGCTTTACCTTGGAGAGACCCAGTACTTC. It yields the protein CASSLGGLYLGETQYF.

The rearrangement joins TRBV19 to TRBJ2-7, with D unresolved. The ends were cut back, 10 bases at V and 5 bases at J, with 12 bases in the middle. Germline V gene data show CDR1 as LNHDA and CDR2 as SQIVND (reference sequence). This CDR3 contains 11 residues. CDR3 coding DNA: TGTGCCACAAAGACGAGGAACGAGCAGTACTTC. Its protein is CATKTRNEQYF.

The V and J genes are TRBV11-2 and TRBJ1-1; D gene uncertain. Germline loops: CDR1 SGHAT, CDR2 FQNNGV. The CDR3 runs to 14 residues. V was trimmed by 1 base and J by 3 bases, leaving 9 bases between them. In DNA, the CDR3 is TGTGCCAGCAGCTTAGCCGGAGGTGACACTGAAGCTTTCTTT. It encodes CASSLAGGDTEAFF. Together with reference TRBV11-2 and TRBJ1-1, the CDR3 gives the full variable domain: EAGVAQSPRYKIIEKRQSVAFWCNPISGHATLYWYQQILGQGPKLLIQFQNNGVVDDSQLPKDRFSAERLKGVDSTLKIQPAKLEDSAVYLCASSLAGGDTEAFFGQGTRLTVV.

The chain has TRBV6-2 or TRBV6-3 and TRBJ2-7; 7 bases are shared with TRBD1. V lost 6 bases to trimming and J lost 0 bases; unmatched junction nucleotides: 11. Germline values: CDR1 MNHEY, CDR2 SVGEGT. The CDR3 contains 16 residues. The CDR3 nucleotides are TGTGCCAGCAGACCTACAGGGGCCCACCTCTCCTACGAGCAGTACTTC. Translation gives CASRPTGAHLSYEQYF.

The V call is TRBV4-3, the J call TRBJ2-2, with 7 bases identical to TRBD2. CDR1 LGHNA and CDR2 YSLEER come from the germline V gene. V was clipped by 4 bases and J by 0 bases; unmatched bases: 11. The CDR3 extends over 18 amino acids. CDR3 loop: CASSPPWGGSANTGELFF. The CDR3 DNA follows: TGCGCCAGCAGCCCCCCGTGGGGGGGGTCGGCGAACACCGGGGAGCTGTTTTTT.

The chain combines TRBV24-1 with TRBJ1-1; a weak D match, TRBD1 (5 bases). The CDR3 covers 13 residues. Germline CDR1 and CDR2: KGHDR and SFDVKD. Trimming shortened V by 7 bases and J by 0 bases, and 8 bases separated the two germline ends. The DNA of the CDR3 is TGTGCCACCAGGACAGAGATGAACACTGAAGCTTTCTTT. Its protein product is CATRTEMNTEAFF.

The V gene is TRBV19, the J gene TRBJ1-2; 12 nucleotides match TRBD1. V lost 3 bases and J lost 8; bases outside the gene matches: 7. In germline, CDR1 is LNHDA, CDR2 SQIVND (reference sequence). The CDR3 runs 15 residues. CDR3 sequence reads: CASSIWGQGAQGYTF. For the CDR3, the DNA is TGTGCCAGTAGTATCTGGGGACAGGGGGCACAAGGCTACACCTTC.